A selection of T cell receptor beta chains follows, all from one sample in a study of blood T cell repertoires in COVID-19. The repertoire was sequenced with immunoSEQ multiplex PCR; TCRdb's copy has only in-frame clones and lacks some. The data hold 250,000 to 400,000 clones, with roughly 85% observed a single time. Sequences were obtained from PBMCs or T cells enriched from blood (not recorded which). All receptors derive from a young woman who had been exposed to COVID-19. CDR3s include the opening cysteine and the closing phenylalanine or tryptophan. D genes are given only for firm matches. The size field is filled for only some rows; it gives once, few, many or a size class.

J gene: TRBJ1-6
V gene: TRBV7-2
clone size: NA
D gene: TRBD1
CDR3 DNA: TGTGCCAGCAGCTGGACAGGGACGAATTCACCCCTCCACTTT
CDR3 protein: CASSWTGTNSPLHF

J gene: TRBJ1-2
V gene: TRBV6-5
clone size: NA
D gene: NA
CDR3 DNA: TGTGCCAGCCTTGGACAGTCGTATGGCTACACCTTC
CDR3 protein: CASLGQSYGYTF

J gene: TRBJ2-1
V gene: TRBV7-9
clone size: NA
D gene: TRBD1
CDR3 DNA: TGTGCCAGCAGCTCGGACAGGGAGAGCTCCTACAATGAGCAGTTCTTC
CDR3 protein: CASSSDRESSYNEQFF

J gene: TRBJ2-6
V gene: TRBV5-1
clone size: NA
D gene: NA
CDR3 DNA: TGCGCCAGCAGCTTGGACGCCAGAGGCACTACTGGGGCCAACGTCCTGACTTTC
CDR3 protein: CASSLDARGTTGANVLTF

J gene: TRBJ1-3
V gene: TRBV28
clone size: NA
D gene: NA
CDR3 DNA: TGTGCCAGCAGTTTGATGGGGAGCGGAAACACCATATATTTT
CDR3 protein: CASSLMGSGNTIYF

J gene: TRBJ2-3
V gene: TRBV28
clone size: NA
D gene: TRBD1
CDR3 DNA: TGTGCCAGCAGGCCTTGGGACAGTAGCACAGATACGCAGTATTTT
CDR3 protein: CASRPWDSSTDTQYF

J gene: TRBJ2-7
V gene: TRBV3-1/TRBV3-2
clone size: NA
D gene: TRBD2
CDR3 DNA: TGTGCCAGCAGCCCTAGCGGGGATAATACATACGAGCAGTACTTC
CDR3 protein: CASSPSGDNTYEQYF

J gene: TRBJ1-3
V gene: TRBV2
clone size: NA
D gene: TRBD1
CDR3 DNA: TGTGCCAGCAGTACAACCGGGACAGGTAGCTCTGGAAACACCATATATTTT
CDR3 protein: CASSTTGTGSSGNTIYF

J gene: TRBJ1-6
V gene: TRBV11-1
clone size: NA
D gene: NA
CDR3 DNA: TGTGCCAGCAGCTTATCCGGACAGCCTACTTCACCCCTCCACTTT
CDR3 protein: CASSLSGQPTSPLHF

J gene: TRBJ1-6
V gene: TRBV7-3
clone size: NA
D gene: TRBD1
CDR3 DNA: TGTGCCAGCAGCGAGACAGGGGTAGGTTCACCCCTCCACTTT
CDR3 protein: CASSETGVGSPLHF

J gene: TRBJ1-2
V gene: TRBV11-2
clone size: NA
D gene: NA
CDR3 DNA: TGTGCCAGCAGCTTAGAAGGAGAGACAGCGCTCACGTATGGCTACACCTTC
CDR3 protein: CASSLEGETALTYGYTF

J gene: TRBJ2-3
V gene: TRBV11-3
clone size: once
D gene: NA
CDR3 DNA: TGTGCCAGCAGCTTAGACAGTGGAAGCGGCAGCACAGATACGCAGTATTTT
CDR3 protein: CASSLDSGSGSTDTQYF

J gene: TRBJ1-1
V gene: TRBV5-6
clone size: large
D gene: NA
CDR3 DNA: TGTGCCAGCAGCACAGCGAACACTGAAGCTTTCTTT
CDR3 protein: CASSTANTEAFF

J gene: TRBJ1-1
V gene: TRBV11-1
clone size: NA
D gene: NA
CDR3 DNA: TGTGCCAGCAGCCTGACGGGGTTGGAGTGGAACACTGAAGCTTTCTTT
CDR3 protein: CASSLTGLEWNTEAFF

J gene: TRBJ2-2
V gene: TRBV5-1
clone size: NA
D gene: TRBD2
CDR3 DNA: TGCGCCAGCAGCTTGAAGGGTTCTAGCGGGAGGGCCGGTAACACCGGGGAGCTGTTTTTT
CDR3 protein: CASSLKGSSGRAGNTGELFF

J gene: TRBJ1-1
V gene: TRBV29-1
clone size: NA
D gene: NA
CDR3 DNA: TGCAGCGTTGAAGAATCGGAGGGAGGCACTGAAGCTTTCTTT
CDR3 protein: CSVEESEGGTEAFF

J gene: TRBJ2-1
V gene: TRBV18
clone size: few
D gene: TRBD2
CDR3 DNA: TGTGCCAGCTCACCACCGGGGACGATTGGACTAGGAGGCAATGAGCAGTTCTTC
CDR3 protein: CASSPPGTIGLGGNEQFF

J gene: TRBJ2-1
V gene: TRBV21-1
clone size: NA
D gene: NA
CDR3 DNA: TGTGCCAGCAGCAAAGAGAGAGACAATGAGCAGTTCTTC
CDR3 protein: CASSKERDNEQFF

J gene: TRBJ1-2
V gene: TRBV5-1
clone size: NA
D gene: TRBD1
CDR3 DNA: TGCGCCAGCAGCACCGAACAGGGGATCTATGGCTACACCTTC
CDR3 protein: CASSTEQGIYGYTF

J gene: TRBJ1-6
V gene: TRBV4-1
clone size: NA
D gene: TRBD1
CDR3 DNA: TGCGCCAGCAGCCAGTCCGGGACAGGGGCGTATTCACCCCTCCACTTT
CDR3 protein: CASSQSGTGAYSPLHF

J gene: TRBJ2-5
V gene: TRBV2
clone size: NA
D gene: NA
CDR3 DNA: TGTGCCAGCAGTGCATCAGTCTTTCAAGAGACCCAGTACTTC
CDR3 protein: CASSASVFQETQYF

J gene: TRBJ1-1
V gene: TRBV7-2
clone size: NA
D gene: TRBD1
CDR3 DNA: TGTGCCAGCAGCAAACTTCAGGGGGAGACTGAAGCTTTCTTT
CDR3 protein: CASSKLQGETEAFF

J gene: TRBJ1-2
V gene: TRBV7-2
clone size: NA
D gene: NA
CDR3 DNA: TGTGCCAGCAGCTTAGTAGGGGGTTTTGATGGCTACACCTTC
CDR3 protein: CASSLVGGFDGYTF

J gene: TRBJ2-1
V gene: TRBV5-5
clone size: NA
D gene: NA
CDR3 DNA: TGTGCCAGCAGTTCTTTGGTAGCGATAGGGATCGATGAGCAGTTCTTC
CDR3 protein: CASSSLVAIGIDEQFF

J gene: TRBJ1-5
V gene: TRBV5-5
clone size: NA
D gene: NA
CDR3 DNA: TGTGCCAGCAGCAGGCAGGGGCAAGACAATCAGCCCCAGCATTTT
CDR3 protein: CASSRQGQDNQPQHF

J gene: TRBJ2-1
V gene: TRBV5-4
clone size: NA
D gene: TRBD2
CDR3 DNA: TGTGCCACCAGACTAGCGGGAGTGGGTGAGCAGTTCTTC
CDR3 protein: CATRLAGVGEQFF

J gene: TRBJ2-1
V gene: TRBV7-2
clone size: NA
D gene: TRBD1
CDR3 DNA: TGTGCCAGCAGCTTCGACAGGGGCCATGAGCAGTTCTTC
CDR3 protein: CASSFDRGHEQFF

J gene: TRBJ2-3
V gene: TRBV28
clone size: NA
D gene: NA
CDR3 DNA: TGTGCCAGCAGCTCCCAGTCAACGCAGTATTTT
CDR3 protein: CASSSQSTQYF

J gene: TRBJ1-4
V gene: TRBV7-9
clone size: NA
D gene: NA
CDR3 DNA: TGTGCCAGCAGCTTAGATGAGAGGAAGGAAAAACTGTTTTTT
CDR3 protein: CASSLDERKEKLFF

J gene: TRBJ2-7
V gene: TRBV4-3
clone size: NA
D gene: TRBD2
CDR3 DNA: TGCGCCAGCAGCCAAGACGAGCGGGGGCCCACCTACGAGCAGTACTTC
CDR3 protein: CASSQDERGPTYEQYF

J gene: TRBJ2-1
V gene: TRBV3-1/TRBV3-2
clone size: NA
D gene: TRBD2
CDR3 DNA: TGTGCCAGCATGTCACAGGGGGCTAGCGGGAGGAGGAATGAGCAGTTCTTC
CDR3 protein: CASMSQGASGRRNEQFF

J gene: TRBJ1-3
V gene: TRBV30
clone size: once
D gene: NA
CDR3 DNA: TGTGCCTGGAGTGTACGGGGAGCTCTGAGGGGAAACACCATATATTTT
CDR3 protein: CAWSVRGALRGNTIYF

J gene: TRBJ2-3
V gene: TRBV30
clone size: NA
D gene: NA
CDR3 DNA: TGTGCCGGGAGTGTACGGGCGGGTTTGACAGATACGCAGTATTTT
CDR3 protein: CAGSVRAGLTDTQYF

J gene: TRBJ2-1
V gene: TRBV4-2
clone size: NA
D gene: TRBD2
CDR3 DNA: TGTGCCAGCAGCCAAGAAACTAGCGGGGTTTACAATGAGCAGTTCTTC
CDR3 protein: CASSQETSGVYNEQFF

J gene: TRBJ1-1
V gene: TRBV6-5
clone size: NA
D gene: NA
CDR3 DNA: TGTGCCAGCACCCACGACAGGAACACTGAAGCTTTCTTT
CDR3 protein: CASTHDRNTEAFF

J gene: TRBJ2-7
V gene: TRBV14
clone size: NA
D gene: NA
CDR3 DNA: TGTGCCAGCAGCCTCTTAGGTGCCGGGACCTACGAGCAGTACTTC
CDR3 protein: CASSLLGAGTYEQYF

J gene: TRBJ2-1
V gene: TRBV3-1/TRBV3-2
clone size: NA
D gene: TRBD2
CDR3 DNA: TGTGCCAGCAGCCAGTTTATAGCGGGAGTTAACAATGAGCAGTTCTTC
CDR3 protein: CASSQFIAGVNNEQFF

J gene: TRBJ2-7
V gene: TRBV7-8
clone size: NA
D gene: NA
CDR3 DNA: TGTGCCAGCAGCTCCAGGGAAATCTACGAGCAGTACTTC
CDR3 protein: CASSSREIYEQYF

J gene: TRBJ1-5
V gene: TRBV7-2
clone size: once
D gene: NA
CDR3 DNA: TGTGCCAGCAGCTCCCAGGGTGGGGGCAATCAGCCCCAGCATTTT
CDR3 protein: CASSSQGGGNQPQHF

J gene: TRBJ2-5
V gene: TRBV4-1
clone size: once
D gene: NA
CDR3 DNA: TGCGCCAGCAGCCAAGTTCGTCAAGAGACCCAGTACTTC
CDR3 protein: CASSQVRQETQYF

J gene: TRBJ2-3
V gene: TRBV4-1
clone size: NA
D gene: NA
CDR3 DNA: TGCGCCAGCAGCCAGAATTCGGAGCGGGATACGCAGTATTTT
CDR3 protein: CASSQNSERDTQYF

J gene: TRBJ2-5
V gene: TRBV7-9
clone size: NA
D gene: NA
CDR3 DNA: TGTGCCAGCAGCTTTGGGGGGCAAGAGACCCAGTACTTC
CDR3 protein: CASSFGGQETQYF

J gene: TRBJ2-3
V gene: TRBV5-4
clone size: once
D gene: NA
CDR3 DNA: TGTGCCAGCAGCTTGGCCCCTGCGAGGGTCACAGATACGCAGTATTTT
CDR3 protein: CASSLAPARVTDTQYF

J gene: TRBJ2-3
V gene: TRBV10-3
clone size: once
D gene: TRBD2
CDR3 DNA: TGTGCCATCAGTGACGGGACTAGCGGGGCAGATACGCAGTATTTT
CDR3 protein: CAISDGTSGADTQYF

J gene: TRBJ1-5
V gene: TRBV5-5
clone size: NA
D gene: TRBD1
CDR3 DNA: TGTGCCAGCAGCCCGAACGGACAGGGCACTCAGCCCCAGCATTTT
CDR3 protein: CASSPNGQGTQPQHF

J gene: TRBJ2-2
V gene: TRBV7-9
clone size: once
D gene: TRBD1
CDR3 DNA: TGTGCCAGCAGGGCCGGGACAGGGGAAACCGGGGAGCTGTTTTTT
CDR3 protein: CASRAGTGETGELFF

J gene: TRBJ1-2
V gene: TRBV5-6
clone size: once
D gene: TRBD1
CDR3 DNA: TGTGCCAGCAGCTTGGTGGGACAGGGTAAGACCTTC
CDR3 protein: CASSLVGQGKTF

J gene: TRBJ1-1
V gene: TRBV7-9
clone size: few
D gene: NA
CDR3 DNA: TGTGCCAGCAGCTTGGGAAGACAGGTCAGGACTGAAGCTTTCTTT
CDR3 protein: CASSLGRQVRTEAFF

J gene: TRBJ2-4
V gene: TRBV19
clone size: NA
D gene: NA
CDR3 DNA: TGTGCCAGTAGTAACGGTATCCGAGGCATTCAGTACTTC
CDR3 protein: CASSNGIRGIQYF

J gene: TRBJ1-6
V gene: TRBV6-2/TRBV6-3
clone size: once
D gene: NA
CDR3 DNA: TGTGCCAGCAGTATTCTTGCCCCGAGATCACCCCTCCACTTT
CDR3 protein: CASSILAPRSPLHF

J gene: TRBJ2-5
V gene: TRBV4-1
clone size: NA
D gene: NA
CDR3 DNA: TGCGCCAGCAGCCAAGATCACGGGGGAGCAGAGACCCAGTACTTC
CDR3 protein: CASSQDHGGAETQYF

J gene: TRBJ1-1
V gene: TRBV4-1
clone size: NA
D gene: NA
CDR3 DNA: TGCGCCAGCAGCCAAGATAGAGATATAAACACTGAAGCTTTCTTT
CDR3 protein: CASSQDRDINTEAFF

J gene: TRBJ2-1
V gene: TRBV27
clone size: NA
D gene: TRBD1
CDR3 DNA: TGTGCCAGCAGCGCGCAGGGGGATCTATCAGGCGATGAGCAGTTCTTC
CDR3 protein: CASSAQGDLSGDEQFF

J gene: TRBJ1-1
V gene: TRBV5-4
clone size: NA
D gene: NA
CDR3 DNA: TGTGCCAGCAGCTTGACCGGACTCGAAGCTTTCTTT
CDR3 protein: CASSLTGLEAFF

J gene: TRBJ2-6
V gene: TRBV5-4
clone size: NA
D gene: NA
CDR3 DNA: TGTGCCAGCAGCTTCAGGAGCGGGGGGGCCAACGTCCTGACTTTC
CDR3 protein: CASSFRSGGANVLTF

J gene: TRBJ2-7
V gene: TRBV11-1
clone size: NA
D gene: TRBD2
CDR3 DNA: TGTGCCAGCAGCCGGAGCGGGGGGAGCTCCTACGAGCAGTACTTC
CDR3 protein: CASSRSGGSSYEQYF

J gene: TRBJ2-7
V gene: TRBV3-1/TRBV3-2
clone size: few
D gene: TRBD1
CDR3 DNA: TGTGCCAGCAGCCAAGTCCGGACAGGGGGTTACGAGCAGTACTTC
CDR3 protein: CASSQVRTGGYEQYF